This TCR beta chain was identified during a study of T-cell memory formation after mild COVID-19. The CDR3 runs 14 residues. Germline-derived CDR1 and CDR2 are SGHVS and FNYEAQ. With 4 bases removed from V and 5 bases from J, the gap between germline ends came to 14 bases. MiXCR, applied by TCRdb to the 5' RACE reads, yields one record per CDR3 protein. The table includes some 450,000 distinct CDR3 sequences, roughly 18% detected once. The sequencing input was PBMCs or a T cell subset sorted from them (not recorded which). The receptor comes from a man in his late teens or twenties who had mild COVID-19 (a few samples of this study predate the infection). Cell type and time point are not known. The V and J genes are TRBV7-6 and TRBJ2-5; D possibly corresponds to TRBD1 (5 bases). The CDR3 DNA reads TGTGCCAGCAGCTATCAAGAAGGGGCGGAGACCCAGTACTTC. It is translated as CASSYQEGAETQYF. Together with reference TRBV7-6 and TRBJ2-5, the CDR3 gives the full variable domain: GAGVSQSPRYKVTKRGQDVALRCDPISGHVSLYWYRQALGQGPEFLTYFNYEAQQDKSGLPNDRFSAERPEGSISTLTIQRTEQRDSAMYRCASSYQEGAETQYFGPGTRLLVL.